This T cell receptor beta chain comes out of a study of blood T cells in healthy people across ages. The CDR3 runs to 14 residues. Germline CDR1 SGHTA, CDR2 FQGTGA. Trimming took off 2 bases at V and 8 bases at J, with 12 bases between the two ends. This clonotype was seen only a few times. It was with a sample-barcoded 5' primer and a J-beta primer mix that a second PCR of about 6 to 12 cycles was run. Using its own MiXCR run on the 5' RACE reads, TCRdb lists one record per CDR3 protein. The table has about 800,000 distinct CDR3 sequences, about 25% seen once; the top ten hold more than 3%. In addition, the sample was reused for a study of T cells of mothers and their children.

Sample: blood. The receptor's source is a boy between 10 and 17 years old in good health. V and J are TRBV7-3 and TRBJ2-2; D gene unclear. The CDR3 bases are TGTGCCAGCAGCTTATTCGGCCCCCGGGGGGAGCTGTTTTTT. Translated, it gives CASSLFGPRGELFF.